This passage covers 9 T cell receptor beta chains from one sample sequenced in a study of beta chain features in type 1 diabetes (dated by TCRdb to the late 2010s). Overall study outcomes, separate from this receptor: In all four CD4+ subsets, TCRB CDR3 length was moderately but significantly shorter in type 1 diabetes patients.

The protocol used for the library was the immunoSEQ multiplex PCR assay. The High Capacity cDNA Reverse Transcription Kit was used to reverse transcribe all of the isolated RNA, meaning that expressed TCRB transcripts were what got sequenced. TCRdb provides this immuneACCESS table in a form limited to in-frame rearrangements. Some clones are lacking; in checked studies, under half of them reflect an unresolved V gene, and why the rest are absent is not known. Here the sample has more than 100,000 clones; roughly 17% occur a single time. The ten largest make up 2% to 3% of the sample. These receptors have no known antigen. Sequenced input: central memory CD4+ T cells from blood. The source of these receptors is a man younger than 45 with type 1 diabetes.

This clone was counted between two and nine times. J is TRBJ1-5 and V is TRBV27; weak D call: TRBD1 (5 bases). This CDR3 spans 13 amino acids. Germline CDR1 MNHEY, CDR2 SMNVEV (reference sequence). The ends were cut back, 7 bases at V and 2 bases at J, with 9 bases in the middle. Written as DNA, the CDR3 is TGTGCCAGCATGGGGGGGGGCAATCAGCCCCAGCATTTT. This codes for CASMGGGNQPQHF.

At least ten counts were recorded for this clone. The CDR3 nucleotides are TGTGCCAGCAGCGTAGTTAGCGGGGGGCGTGGAGATACGCAGTATTTT. It codes for CASSVVSGGRGDTQYF. The rearrangement links TRBV9 to TRBJ2-3; 10 bases are a match to TRBD2. Looked up from germline, CDR1 is SGDLS and CDR2 is YYNGEE. The CDR3 is made up of 16 amino acids. V was clipped by 0 bases and J by 5 bases; unmatched bases: 6.

The J gene is TRBJ1-4, the V gene TRBV29-1, with D hard to call. Deletions cut 6 bases from V and 8 bases from J, with 10 bases between. There are 11 residues in the CDR3. The germline gives CDR1 SQVTM, CDR2 ANQGSEA. CDR3 sequence (DNA): TGCAGCGTGCTGATAGGGGAAAAACTGTTTTTT. Its translation: CSVLIGEKLFF.

The chain links TRBV6-6 to TRBJ2-3, with D perhaps matching TRBD1 or TRBD2 (5 bases each). There are 15 residues in the CDR3. Trimming removed 7 bases from V and 2 bases from J, with 16 bases in between. The germline CDR1 and CDR2 sequences are MNHNY and SVGAGI (reference sequence). The CDR3 DNA reads as TGTGCCAGCACCCTATCGGGGCAACCCACAGATACGCAGTATTTT. It yields the protein CASTLSGQPTDTQYF.

This clone was seen more than once but under ten times. The chain employs TRBV2 and TRBJ2-2; no clear D gene. V was shortened by 1 base and J by 8 bases, with 11 bases between the two germline ends. The CDR3 length is 14 residues. Germline V lookup: CDR1 SNHLY, CDR2 FYNNEI. The CDR3 region is CASSEEKASGELFF. In nucleotides, the CDR3 is TGTGCCAGCAGTGAAGAAAAAGCTTCGGGGGAGCTGTTTTTT. The full variable domain, its missing parts supplied by reference TRBV2 and TRBJ2-2, is EPEVTQTPSHQVTQMGQEVILRCVPISNHLYFYWYRQILGQKVEFLVSFYNNEISEKSEIFDDQFSVERPDGSNFTLKIRSTKLEDSAMYFCASSEEKASGELFFGEGSRLTVL.

The rearrangement joins TRBV29-1 to TRBJ1-2, with TRBD1 matching over 9 bases. The CDR3 runs to 15 residues. Per the germline V gene, CDR1 is SQVTM and CDR2 is ANQGSEA. V lost 0 bases and J lost 3; bases outside the gene matches: 5. The DNA of the CDR3 is TGCAGCGTTGAAGAACTGGACAGGGGTGACTATGGCTACACCTTC. This encodes CSVEELDRGDYGYTF.

Only a few counts were recorded for this clone. The chain carries TRBV5-4 and TRBJ2-2; 9 bases are a match to TRBD1. The CDR3 is 19 amino acids. CDR1 SGHNT and CDR2 YYREEE come from the germline V gene (reference sequence). After removal of 0 bases from V and 5 bases from J, the junction contained 14 bases not matched to a gene. CDR3 DNA sequence: TGTGCCAGCAGCTTGGATTGGGACAGGGCGTCGTCGGGGACCGGGGAGCTGTTTTTT. Its translation: CASSLDWDRASSGTGELFF.

The chain is built from TRBV2 and TRBJ1-2; D unclear. Germline values: CDR1 SNHLY, CDR2 FYNNEI. Trimming took off 7 bases at V and 3 bases at J, with 15 bases between the two ends. The CDR3 totals 14 residues. In nucleotides, the CDR3 is TGTGCCAGCATTCTAGGACCGCCTGACTATGGCTACACCTTC. Protein sequence: CASILGPPDYGYTF.

The V call is TRBV16, the J call TRBJ2-7; 7 nucleotides agree with TRBD1. The CDR3 is 15 residues long. In germline, CDR1 is KGHSY, CDR2 FQNENV. V dropped 4 bases and J dropped 5; count of bases not matched to a gene: 11. CDR3 residues: CASSREIQGNHEQYF. DNA of the CDR3: TGTGCCAGCAGCCGCGAAATACAGGGGAATCACGAGCAGTACTTC.